This record covers a single TCR beta chain. TCR beta CDR3 sequences were amplified from RNA transcripts. The primer set for the first-round RT-PCR of the TCR CDR3 was HTBI. TCRdb recomputed calls from the multiplex PCR reads with MiXCR, one row per CDR3 protein. The sample yields 350,000 to 400,000 distinct CDR3 sequences, about 14% seen once. The source of the sample is a study of T cells in Graves' hyperthyroidism and ophthalmopathy. V was shortened by 3 bases and J by 5 bases, with 8 bases between the two germline ends. The length of the CDR3 is 13 residues. The germline V gene encodes CDR1 LNHDA and CDR2 SQIVND (reference sequence).

The receptor was derived from a woman in her sixties with Graves' hyperthyroidism. The rearrangement joins TRBV19 to TRBJ1-3, with D possibly TRBD1 on 5 matching bases. The specimen was blood. In nucleotides, the CDR3 is TGTGCCAGTAGTATTGGGACTCGAAACACCATATATTTT. This gives the protein CASSIGTRNTIYF.